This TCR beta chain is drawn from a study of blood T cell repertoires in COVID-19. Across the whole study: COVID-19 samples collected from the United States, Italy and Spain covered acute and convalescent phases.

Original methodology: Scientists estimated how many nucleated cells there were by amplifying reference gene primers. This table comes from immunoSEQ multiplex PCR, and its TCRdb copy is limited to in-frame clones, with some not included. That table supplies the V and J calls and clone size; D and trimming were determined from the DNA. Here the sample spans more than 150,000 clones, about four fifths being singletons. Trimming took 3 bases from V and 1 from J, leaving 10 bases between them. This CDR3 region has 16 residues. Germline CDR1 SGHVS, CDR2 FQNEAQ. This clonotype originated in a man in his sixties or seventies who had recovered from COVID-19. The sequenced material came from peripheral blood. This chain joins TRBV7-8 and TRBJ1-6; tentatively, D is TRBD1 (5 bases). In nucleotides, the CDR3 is TGTGCCAGCAGCTTGCAGGGATGGTCCTATAATTCACCCCTCCACTTT. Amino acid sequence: CASSLQGWSYNSPLHF.